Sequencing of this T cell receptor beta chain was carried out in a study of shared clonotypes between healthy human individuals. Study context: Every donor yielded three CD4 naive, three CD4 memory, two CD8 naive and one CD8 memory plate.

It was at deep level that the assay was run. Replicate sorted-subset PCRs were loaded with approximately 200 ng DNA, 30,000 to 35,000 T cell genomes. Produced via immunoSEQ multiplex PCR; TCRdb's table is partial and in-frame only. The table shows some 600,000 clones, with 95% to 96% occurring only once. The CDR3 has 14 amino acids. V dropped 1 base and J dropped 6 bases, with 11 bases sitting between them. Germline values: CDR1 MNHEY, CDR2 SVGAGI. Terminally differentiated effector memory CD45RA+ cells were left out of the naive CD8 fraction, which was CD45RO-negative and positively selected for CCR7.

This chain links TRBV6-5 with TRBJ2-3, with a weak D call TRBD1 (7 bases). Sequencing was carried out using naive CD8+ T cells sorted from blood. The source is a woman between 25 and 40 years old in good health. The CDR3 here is CASSYWQGGDTQYF. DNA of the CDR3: TGTGCCAGCAGTTACTGGCAGGGGGGCGATACGCAGTATTTT.